This T cell receptor (beta chain) was captured in a study of T cell responses to AZD1222 COVID-19 vaccine. The table came from immunoSEQ multiplex PCR; TCRdb's copy has only in-frame clones and leaves some out. This table holds 130,000 to 150,000 clones, more than 75% found once. This CDR3 is 14 amino acids long. Trimming cost V 7 bases and J 0 bases, with 12 bases left between them. CDR1 MDHEN and CDR2 SYDVKM come from the germline V gene. This receptor was taken from an adult in good health. This chain uses TRBV28 with TRBJ1-2; D is undetermined. The starting material was peripheral blood, obtained on day 0 of AZD1222 vaccination. CDR3 sequence: CASNGARANYGYTF. The CDR3 nucleotides read TGTGCCAGCAACGGCGCGAGGGCTAACTATGGCTACACCTTC.